This T cell receptor beta chain was sequenced for a study of T cells and Merkel cell carcinoma outcomes. The CDR3 runs to 15 residues. The ends lost 6 bases at V and 0 bases at J; junction bases unmatched: 4. Germline V CDR1 and CDR2: SEHNR, FQNEAQ (reference sequence). Study findings and constraints: In Merkel cell carcinoma, repertoire and T-cell density reportedly predicted outcomes.

TCRdb's copy holds only in-frame clones and misses some; the assay was immunoSEQ multiplex PCR. The table shows 12,000 or so clones, with 95% occurring only once. Notes on this clone: What it binds is unknown.

The V and J genes are TRBV7-9 and TRBJ2-1; TRBD1 aligns across 8 bases. This TCR derives from a human donor with Merkel cell carcinoma. The sequenced sample consisted of tumor tissue from Merkel cell carcinoma. CDR3 DNA: TGTGCCAGCAGAGGACAGGGAGGCTCCTACAATGAGCAGTTCTTC. It specifies CASRGQGGSYNEQFF. Full variable domain (remainder filled in from reference TRBV7-9 and TRBJ2-1): DTGVSQNPRHKITKRGQNVTFRCDPISEHNRLYWYRQTLGQGPEFLTYFQNEAQLEKSRLLSDRFSAERPKGSFSTLEIQRTEQGDSAMYLCASRGQGGSYNEQFFGPGTRLTVL.